Listed here is a single T cell receptor (beta chain). The source of the sample is a study of blood T cell repertoires in COVID-19. The assay was immunoSEQ multiplex PCR, and TCRdb's table has in-frame clones only and misses some. The sample holds tens of thousands of clones, about 85% seen once. V lost 2 bases and J lost 6; bases outside the gene matches: 1. CDR1 SEHNR and CDR2 FQNEAQ come from the germline V gene (reference sequence). The CDR3 is 14 residues long. This receptor was identified in a woman aged 60-70 years with active COVID-19. V usage is TRBV7-9 and J usage is TRBJ2-4; 10 bases fit TRBD1. Sequencing was done on a sample of peripheral blood. The CDR3 spells CASSLRDRGNIQYF. In nucleotides, the CDR3 is TGTGCCAGCAGCTTAAGGGACAGGGGAAACATTCAGTACTTC.